This passage covers 32 T cell receptor beta chains from one sample sequenced in a study of cytomegalovirus exposure and HLA in healthy donors (dated by TCRdb to about 2017). The library was produced with the immunoSEQ multiplex PCR assay. For the multiplex PCR, a mixture combining 60 forward primers for TCR Vbeta segments and 13 reverse primers for TCR Jbeta segments was used. Imported from immuneACCESS, the table was reduced by TCRdb to in-frame sequences with V and J called. These copies leave out some clones; in studies compared against another copy, an unresolved V gene accounts for under half, and the cause of the remainder is not known. Present in this sample are 60,000 to 70,000 clones, around three quarters of which were seen just once. The top ten hold around 6% of the sample. Sequencing used PBMCs. The receptors here all came from a man aged 45-65 years in good health and CMV-seronegative.

This clone was seen a single time. The chain uses TRBV18 and TRBJ1-4, with D hard to call. The CDR3 loop spans 13 amino acids. V was cut by 2 bases and J by 4 bases, with 5 bases left in between. Germline CDR1 KGHSH, CDR2 LQKENI. CDR3 DNA sequence: TGTGCCAGCTCACCAACAGATAATGAAAAACTGTTTTTT. It specifies CASSPTDNEKLFF.

The chain recombines TRBV5-8 with TRBJ1-5; D not resolved. Germline values: CDR1 SGHTS, CDR2 YDEGEE. V gave up 2 bases and J gave up 0 bases, with 18 bases separating them. The CDR3 loop spans 18 amino acids. CDR3: CASSFVLVAADSNQPQHF. The CDR3 DNA follows: TGTGCCAGCAGCTTCGTATTAGTGGCGGCTGATAGCAATCAGCCCCAGCATTTT. The full variable domain, in which reference TRBV5-8 and TRBJ1-5 provide the parts outside the CDR3, is EAGVTQSPTHLIKTRGQQATLRCSPISGHTSVYWYQQALGLGLQFLLWYDEGEERNRGNFPPRFSGRQFPNYSSELNVNALELEDSALYLCASSFVLVAADSNQPQHFGDGTRLSIL.

The chain links TRBV9 to TRBJ2-1, with 8 bases fitting TRBD2. Germline V gives CDR1 SGDLS, CDR2 YYNGEE. V was clipped by 2 bases and J by 7 bases; unmatched bases: 8. CDR3 length equals 15 residues. The CDR3 reads CASSVSGIHLNEQFF. DNA of the CDR3: TGTGCCAGCAGCGTTAGCGGGATTCACTTGAATGAGCAGTTCTTC.

The chain couples TRBV27 to TRBJ2-7, with 14 nucleotides matching TRBD2. Per germline, CDR1 MNHEY and CDR2 SMNVEV (reference sequence). The CDR3 runs 15 residues. The V gene end was trimmed by 6 bases and the J gene end by 3 bases; junction bases not matched to a gene: 4. The CDR3: CASRAGTSGGYEQYF. In DNA form, the CDR3 reads TGTGCCAGCAGGGCCGGGACTAGCGGGGGCTACGAGCAGTACTTC.

The V gene is TRBV5-1, the J gene TRBJ2-5; D is perhaps TRBD1 (6 bases). V lost 0 bases and J 2 bases, leaving 17 bases between the germline ends. The V gene's germline CDR1 is SGHRS and CDR2 YFSETQ. CDR3 length: 17 amino acids. CDR3 in DNA: TGCGCCAGCAGCTTGGGTACAATACAGGGATATCAAGAGACCCAGTACTTC. This codes for CASSLGTIQGYQETQYF.

The V call is TRBV14, the J call TRBJ1-1; D remains ambiguous. Trimming removed 0 bases at V and 1 base at J, with 3 bases between. The CDR3 length is 13 residues. The germline gives CDR1 SGHDN, CDR2 FVKESK. CDR3 residues: CASSQDQNTEAFF. CDR3 nucleotide sequence: TGTGCCAGCAGCCAAGATCAGAACACTGAAGCTTTCTTT.

The chain combines TRBV30 with TRBJ2-3; TRBD1 agrees at 10 bases. Per germline, CDR1 GTSNPN and CDR2 SVGIG (reference sequence). Germline trimming cut 0 bases from V and 4 bases from J; bases unmatched to any gene: 4. This CDR3 region has 15 residues. The CDR3 loop is CAWSVGTGEADTQYF. As DNA, the CDR3 is TGTGCCTGGAGTGTAGGGACAGGGGAAGCAGATACGCAGTATTTT.

V is TRBV2 and J is TRBJ1-6; TRBD1 matches 9 bases. Trimming cost V 6 bases and J 6 bases; bases outside gene matches: 6. Looked up from germline, CDR1 is SNHLY and CDR2 is FYNNEI. This CDR3 is built from 15 residues. The CDR3 region is CASRLGQGVNSPLHF. The CDR3 bases are TGTGCCAGCAGATTGGGACAGGGCGTTAATTCACCCCTCCACTTT.

The CDR3 protein is CASSLVSPGDTQYF. The CDR3 region has the DNA TGTGCCAGCAGTTTAGTAAGCCCGGGAGATACGCAGTATTTT. This chain links TRBV28 with TRBJ2-3; D is unclear. The V end lost 2 bases, the J end lost 5 bases, and 11 bases lay between the germline ends. CDR1 and CDR2 (germline): MDHEN, SYDVKM. The CDR3 covers 14 residues.

The chain joins TRBV10-3 to TRBJ2-2; D gene uncertain. The germline gives CDR1 ENHRY, CDR2 SYGVKD. This CDR3 has 13 residues. The germline V and J ends were trimmed by 6 bases and 5 bases, with 10 bases remaining between them. CDR3 coding DNA: TGTGCCATCAGGGGCGATCCAACCGGGGAGCTGTTTTTT. Protein product: CAIRGDPTGELFF.

The chain recombines TRBV5-1 with TRBJ1-4, with 10 nucleotides matching TRBD1. V shed 5 bases, J shed 2 bases, and the junction held 9 bases outside the gene matches. Germline V gives CDR1 SGHRS, CDR2 YFSETQ. CDR3 length: 17 amino acids. The CDR3 region has the DNA TGCGCCAGCAGAAGACAGGGGGCGCATACTACTAATGAAAAACTGTTTTTT. This encodes CASRRQGAHTTNEKLFF.

This clone was seen a handful of times. The V call is TRBV2, the J call TRBJ2-3; D remains ambiguous. This CDR3 spans 11 amino acids. V lost 7 bases, J lost 10 bases, and 12 bases lay in between. Per germline, CDR1 SNHLY and CDR2 FYNNEI. The chain's CDR3 is CASTVVLAQYF. In DNA, the CDR3 is TGTGCCAGCACGGTTGTATTGGCGCAGTATTTT.

V gene TRBV20-1 combines with J gene TRBJ1-1; the D gene is possibly TRBD1 (5 bases). This CDR3 comprises 11 residues. The V gene lost 7 bases and the J gene lost 4 bases, with 10 bases spanning the gap. The germline gives CDR1 DFQATT, CDR2 SNEGSKA (reference sequence). DNA of the CDR3: TGCAGTGAACGCGGGGGCACTGAAGCTTTCTTT. Translated: CSERGGTEAFF.

This clone was seen a single time. This chain uses TRBV28 with TRBJ1-1; TRBD1 matches 8 bases. V gave up 6 bases and J gave up 0 bases; unmatched junction bases: 6. The CDR3 is 15 residues long. Germline lookup yields CDR1 MDHEN and CDR2 SYDVKM. Here the CDR3 reads CASSWTGMMNTEAFF. The CDR3 DNA sequence: TGTGCCAGCAGCTGGACAGGGATGATGAACACTGAAGCTTTCTTT.

This clone was seen a single time. The V call is TRBV6-1, the J call TRBJ1-1, with TRBD1 identical over 9 bases. Looked up from germline, CDR1 is MNHNS and CDR2 is SASEGT. Trimming removed 5 bases from V and 7 bases from J; junction bases left unmatched: 8. The CDR3 totals 14 residues. CDR3: CASSKRDRAIEAFF. The CDR3 nucleotides are TGTGCCAGCAGTAAAAGGGACAGGGCAATTGAAGCTTTCTTT.

This rearrangement joins TRBV5-6 to TRBJ2-2; perhaps TRBD1 as D (6 bases). The V gene lost 4 bases and the J gene lost 5 bases, with 12 bases spanning the gap. The germline V gene encodes CDR1 SGHDT and CDR2 YYEEEE. The CDR3 sequence is 14 residues long. DNA of the CDR3: TGTGCCAGCAGCCGGACAGATGGGACCGGGGAGCTGTTTTTT. Translated: CASSRTDGTGELFF.

J is TRBJ2-1 and V is TRBV7-9; D perhaps matches TRBD2 (5 bases). The CDR3 runs to 12 residues. The V end was cut by 5 bases, the J end by 8 bases, with 10 bases between. Germline V lookup: CDR1 SEHNR, CDR2 FQNEAQ (reference sequence). The CDR3 coding sequence is TGTGCCAGCAGCGTTAGCGTCGATGAGCAGTTCTTC. Encoded protein: CASSVSVDEQFF.

This chain uses TRBV6-6 with TRBJ2-2; 12 bases are a match to TRBD2. Looked up from germline, CDR1 is MNHNY and CDR2 is SVGAGI (reference sequence). The CDR3 contains 14 residues. V lost 7 bases and J lost 7; bases outside the gene matches: 4. The CDR3 coding sequence is TGTGCCAGCACCTTGACTAGCGGGAGCGGGGAGCTGTTTTTT. Residues: CASTLTSGSGELFF.

The genes are TRBV11-2 and TRBJ1-4; 9 bases are shared with TRBD1. The V segment lost 2 bases and the J segment 7 bases; nucleotides outside the gene matches: 5. The V gene's germline CDR1 is SGHAT and CDR2 FQNNGV. The CDR3 is made up of 15 amino acids. CDR3 bases: TGTGCCAGCAGCTTAACCGGGACAGGGCCTGAAAAACTGTTTTTT. It specifies CASSLTGTGPEKLFF.

The chain links TRBV6-5 to TRBJ1-2; D gene ambiguous. This CDR3 has 16 residues. Germline-derived CDR1 and CDR2 are MNHEY and SVGAGI. The ends were cut back, 0 bases at V and 2 bases at J, with 13 bases in the middle. CDR3 bases: TGTGCCAGCAGTTACTCGAATCCGGTAGTGAACTATGGCTACACCTTC. This translates into CASSYSNPVVNYGYTF.

The V and J genes are TRBV19 and TRBJ1-5; D is unclear. Trimming shortened V by 9 bases and J by 4 bases, and 16 bases separated the two germline ends. The CDR3 is made up of 14 amino acids. Germline CDR1 is LNHDA and CDR2 is SQIVND (reference sequence). This CDR3 reads CASRISTLNQPQHF. Written as DNA, the CDR3 is TGTGCCAGCCGCATATCTACCTTGAATCAGCCCCAGCATTTT.

J is TRBJ2-2 and V is TRBV15, with TRBD1 matching 10 bases. The CDR3 totals 17 residues. Germline V gene lookup returns CDR1 LNHNV and CDR2 YYDKDF (reference sequence). V lost 1 base and J lost 7; bases outside the gene matches: 9. The CDR3 reads CATSRGLGQGNVGELFF. In DNA form, the CDR3 reads TGTGCCACCAGCAGAGGTTTGGGACAGGGGAATGTCGGGGAGCTGTTTTTT.

V usage is TRBV2 and J usage is TRBJ2-2; 8 bases are a match to TRBD2. Germline V gene data show CDR1 as SNHLY and CDR2 as FYNNEI. Unmatched junction bases numbered 7, after V lost 6 bases and J lost 4 bases. The CDR3 has 15 residues. As DNA, the CDR3 is TGTGCCAGCAGAGTCCTCGGGGGGGCCACCGGGGAGCTGTTTTTT. Encoded protein: CASRVLGGATGELFF.

V is TRBV7-9 and J is TRBJ1-2, with 8 bases that match TRBD1. Unmatched junction bases numbered 6, after V lost 5 bases and J lost 1 base. Germline-derived CDR1 and CDR2 are SEHNR and FQNEAQ (reference sequence). The CDR3 has 15 amino acids. DNA for the CDR3: TGTGCCAGCAGCCGGATGACAGGGGATAACTATGGCTACACCTTC. Translating gives CASSRMTGDNYGYTF. Variable domain in full (rest from reference TRBV7-9 and TRBJ1-2): DTGVSQNPRHKITKRGQNVTFRCDPISEHNRLYWYRQTLGQGPEFLTYFQNEAQLEKSRLLSDRFSAERPKGSFSTLEIQRTEQGDSAMYLCASSRMTGDNYGYTFGSGTRLTVV.

A single count supports this clone. This chain links TRBV29-1 with TRBJ2-7; D might be TRBD1 (5 bases). Germline V gene data show CDR1 as SQVTM and CDR2 as ANQGSEA. The CDR3 loop spans 16 amino acids. V dropped 1 base and J dropped 0 bases, with 16 bases sitting between them. CDR3 nucleotides: TGCAGCGTTGAAGCTAAGGGGAAGGGAAGCTCCTACGAGCAGTACTTC. Translation gives CSVEAKGKGSSYEQYF.

This rearrangement joins TRBV4-2 to TRBJ2-7; 14 bases agree with TRBD2. Germline loops: CDR1 LGHNA, CDR2 YNFKEQ. The CDR3 contains 16 residues. Trimming removed 0 bases from V and 7 bases from J; junction bases left unmatched: 5. The CDR3 nucleotides read TGTGCCAGCAGCCAAGATTGGAGGACTAGCGGGAGGGAGCAGTACTTC. It codes for CASSQDWRTSGREQYF.

V usage is TRBV5-1 and J usage is TRBJ2-5; 7 bases match TRBD2. The CDR3 is made up of 14 amino acids. The germline gives CDR1 SGHRS, CDR2 YFSETQ. V lost 4 bases, J lost 2 bases, and 5 bases stayed unmatched. CDR3 in DNA: TGCGCCAGCAGCCCAGCGGGGAATCAAGAGACCCAGTACTTC. It encodes CASSPAGNQETQYF.

V and J are TRBV7-9 and TRBJ2-3; D not resolved. CDR3 size: 12 residues. The germline V gene encodes CDR1 SEHNR and CDR2 FQNEAQ (reference sequence). V gave up 8 bases and J gave up 2 bases, with 8 bases separating them. CDR3 in DNA: TGTGCCAGCCCCCTTAACACAGATACGCAGTATTTT. The encoded protein is CASPLNTDTQYF. Combining the CDR3 with reference TRBV7-9 and TRBJ2-3 gives the whole variable domain DTGVSQNPRHKITKRGQNVTFRCDPISEHNRLYWYRQTLGQGPEFLTYFQNEAQLEKSRLLSDRFSAERPKGSFSTLEIQRTEQGDSAMYLCASPLNTDTQYFGPGTRLTVL.

This clone was observed a single time. In DNA form, the CDR3 reads TGTGCCTGCTGGGACAGGAGGGGCAACTATGGCTACACCTTC. Translated: CACWDRRGNYGYTF. The rearrangement uses TRBV30 and TRBJ1-2, with TRBD1 identical over 8 bases. CDR3 length: 14 amino acids. Trimming took 6 bases from V and 2 from J; bases not matched to a gene: 8. Germline lookup yields CDR1 GTSNPN and CDR2 SVGIG (reference sequence).

This rearrangement joins TRBV28 to TRBJ2-7; D gene ambiguous. V lost 3 bases and J lost 6, with 24 bases in between. The CDR3 spans 17 residues. CDR1 is MDHEN and CDR2 is SYDVKM in the germline V gene. The CDR3 reads CASSFPPGAPLPSEQYF. The CDR3 DNA reads as TGTGCCAGCAGTTTCCCCCCCGGAGCCCCTTTACCCAGCGAGCAGTACTTC.

Only one count was recorded for this clone. V and J are TRBV29-1 and TRBJ1-2; 8 bases fit TRBD1. Unmatched junction bases numbered 10, after V lost 3 bases and J lost 7 bases. CDR3 length: 14 amino acids. Germline lookup yields CDR1 SQVTM and CDR2 ANQGSEA. CDR3 nucleotides: TGCAGCGTTGATCCGCTGCAGGGGGCAAGTGGCTACACCTTC. Translating it yields CSVDPLQGASGYTF.

The chain links TRBV11-2 to TRBJ1-2; no clear D gene. The CDR3 has 14 amino acids. The germline V gene encodes CDR1 SGHAT and CDR2 FQNNGV. The germline V and J ends were trimmed by 5 bases and 4 bases, with 14 bases remaining between them. CDR3: CASSVSDFSYGYTF. The DNA of the CDR3 is TGTGCCAGCAGCGTAAGCGACTTTTCCTATGGCTACACCTTC.